What follows is one T cell receptor beta chain and its context. This record belongs to a study of T cell responses to AZD1222 COVID-19 vaccine. J lost 4 bases, V lost 5 bases, and 7 bases had no gene match. Germline values: CDR1 LNHDA, CDR2 SQIVND (reference sequence). This CDR3 has 16 amino acids. Assay used: immunoSEQ multiplex PCR; TCRdb lists only in-frame clones, some missing. The sample holds some 200,000 clones, approximately 93% seen once. V usage is TRBV19 and J usage is TRBJ1-5; 11 positions agree with TRBD1. The source was peripheral blood, collected 28 days after the second AZD1222 dose. This sequence originates from an adult who received the AZD1222 COVID-19 vaccine. In nucleotides, the CDR3 is TGTGCCAGTAGTGGGACAGGGGGTGTTAAAAATCAGCCCCAGCATTTT. It is translated as CASSGTGGVKNQPQHF.